The T cell receptor beta chain under discussion was sequenced for a study of naive and memory T cell subsets. Amplification of ligated cDNA took four PCR rounds with SP2 and nested alpha and beta constant primers. Reverse transcription of blood and skin TCR RNA was primed at alpha and beta constant regions. In TCRdb, the 5' RACE reads were re-called with MiXCR into one record per CDR3 protein. Of 50,000 to 60,000 distinct CDR3 sequences in the sample, under 10% were seen once. An oligonucleotide containing a UMI was ligated to the 3' end of TCR cDNA. Adult healthy volunteers gave 2.5 ml peripheral blood for whole-blood RNA. Reverse transcription used DNase-treated unsorted total RNA, aiming for roughly 1 to 1000 ng. Germline CDR1 and CDR2: SGHTA and FQGNSA. Trimming pared 2 bases from V and 4 bases from J, leaving 11 bases between. The CDR3 runs to 15 residues. General study findings and limits: This RNA-based method may be sensitive to activation-related transcript changes.

Worth noting for this clonotype: Its antigen is unidentified.

The receptor was isolated from a female donor in good health. The chain recombines TRBV7-2 with TRBJ2-2, with D tentatively TRBD1 (5 bases). The CDR3 DNA is TGTGCCAGCAGCTTACTGACAGAAGGCACCGGGGAGCTGTTTTTT. Translating gives CASSLLTEGTGELFF.